These T cell receptor beta chains were read from a single sample in a study of blood T cell repertoires in COVID-19. Assay: immunoSEQ multiplex PCR; the TCRdb copy retains only in-frame clones and omits some. The repertoire has about 210,000 clones, 80% to 90% of them found once; the top ten carry roughly 0.7%. The sample was peripheral blood. The receptors here all came from a man aged 35-49 years with acute or convalescent COVID-19. CDR3s leave out the opening cysteine and the closing phenylalanine or tryptophan. Where a row states a size, it is once, few, many or the class of an expanded clone; other rows omit it.

>TRBJ2-7|TRBV6-1|.
ASSERAGLSYEQY
>TRBJ2-3|TRBV2|.
ATGTTTDTQY
>TRBJ1-5|TRBV2|.
ASSKTGNQPQH
>TRBJ2-7|TRBV12-3/TRBV12-4|.
ASSISTVAEY
>TRBJ2-3|TRBV6-6|.
ASSYRVLDTQY
>TRBJ1-2|TRBV6-5|.
ASSRGAARYGYT
>TRBJ1-5|TRBV18|once
ASSPTGQIYSNQPQH
>TRBJ2-1|TRBV4-1|.
ASSQEPTGGSYNEQF
>TRBJ1-4|TRBV7-8|.
ASSVNRGRNEKLF
>TRBJ1-2|TRBV5-1|.
ASSSQGDYGYT
>TRBJ2-1|TRBV24-1|.
ATSAPAGGDNEQF
>TRBJ1-5|TRBV30|.
AWSVGAGNQPQH
>TRBJ1-3|TRBV3-1/TRBV3-2|.
ASSQWSTGNTIY
>TRBJ1-5|TRBV23-1|few
ASSQANLGNQPQH
>TRBJ2-3|TRBV7-2|.
ASSLETSGVRDTQY
>TRBJ1-2|TRBV3-1/TRBV3-2|.
ASSQTSLAGYT
>TRBJ1-6|TRBV2|.
ASRLQVYTNSPLH
>TRBJ2-6|TRBV4-3|.
ASSQEVAGNSGANVLT
>TRBJ2-7|TRBV5-1|.
ASSPTGYEQY
>TRBJ1-6|TRBV19|.
ASSIDRLSSYNSPLH
>TRBJ2-7|TRBV6-6|once
ASSRRDSYEQY
>TRBJ2-3|TRBV4-1|.
ASSQDGVAGGDDTQY
>TRBJ1-4|TRBV4-3|many
ASSQDRSNEKLF
>TRBJ2-1|TRBV4-2|.
ASSQEVRYNEQF
>TRBJ2-3|TRBV14|once
ASSQTRTMGDTQY
>TRBJ2-7|TRBV29-1|.
SVEYDRPPYEQY
>TRBJ1-6|TRBV27|once
ASSSDREAGSPLH
>TRBJ1-2|TRBV7-9|.
ASSSPGQAARGYGYT
>TRBJ1-2|TRBV7-9|once
ASSERDKQNYGYT